These 3 T cell receptor beta chains were sequenced from one sample in a study of CD8+ T cells in alopecia areata. As to treatment: oral pan-JAK inhibitor, 5-10 mg twice daily. It was cDNA, reverse transcribed from extracted RNA, that served as the sequencing template. The assay was immunoSEQ multiplex PCR, and TCRdb's table has in-frame clones only and misses some. This sample has 85,000 to 95,000 clones, with approximately 70% found just once. The sample consisted of CD8+ T cells sorted from blood, taken around week 42, from a patient treated with tofacitinib. Source of these receptors: a human donor with alopecia areata.

The V call is TRBV19, the J call TRBJ1-1; 8 nucleotides line up with TRBD1. The germline CDR1 and CDR2 sequences are LNHDA and SQIVND (reference sequence). CDR3 length: 13 residues. The ends lost 7 bases at V and 4 bases at J; junction bases unmatched: 5. In DNA form, the CDR3 reads TGTGCCAGTACCCCAGACAGGGGCACTGAAGCTTTCTTT. It encodes CASTPDRGTEAFF.

This clone has more than one count but fewer than ten. Within the sample, other DNA sequences also encode this same CDR3. V gene TRBV7-2 combines with J gene TRBJ2-1, with D hard to call. V was shortened by 1 base and J by 9 bases, with 4 bases between the two germline ends. The CDR3 length is 11 residues. Germline CDR1 reads SGHTA; CDR2 reads FQGNSA. The CDR3 loop reads CASSLGGEQFF. The CDR3 DNA reads TGTGCCAGCAGCTTAGGGGGTGAGCAGTTCTTC.

In nucleotides, the CDR3 is TGTGCCAGCAGCCTAAAGGGGGACCCGCCATCCGGGGTCAGGCAGTTCTTC. Translated, it gives CASSLKGDPPSGVRQFF. The V gene is TRBV27, the J gene TRBJ2-1, with D possibly matching TRBD1 (6 bases). The CDR3 runs 17 residues. Germline CDR1 MNHEY, CDR2 SMNVEV (reference sequence). The V and J ends lost 6 bases and 12 bases respectively, with 30 bases between them.